This T cell receptor (beta chain) appears in the sequencing data of a study of graft-versus-host responses after intestinal transplantation. For the study at large: Anti-thymocyte globulin served as induction for all recipients, who then took tacrolimus and steroids for about 3 years.

Notes on this clone: Its antigen remains unidentified.

Germline assignment: CDR1 LNHDA and CDR2 SQIVND (reference sequence). The CDR3 consists of 18 residues. The ends were cut back, 1 base at V and 3 bases at J, with 19 bases in the middle. Method: immunoSEQ multiplex PCR; TCRdb's copy keeps in-frame clones and lacks some. The profile shows more than 85,000 clones, about 93% of them singletons. General observations from the study: Individuals who had graft-donor T cell macrochimerism had allografts that showed high graft-versus-host to host-versus-graft clonal ratios. Peak levels of circulating GvH clones tracked with early post-transplant HvG declines.

Here the sequenced sample was unstimulated CD8+ T cells sorted from spleen or lymph node cells, taken before intestinal transplant. The chain recombines TRBV19 with TRBJ2-1; D perhaps matches TRBD2 (6 bases). The TCR comes from a human donor who received an intestinal transplant. This chain's CDR3 is CASSIGVDGTLIYNEQFF. CDR3 DNA: TGTGCCAGTAGTATAGGGGTGGACGGGACTTTAATCTACAATGAGCAGTTCTTC.